The sequence of this T cell receptor (beta chain) was determined in a study of glioma-infiltrating T cells. The CDR3 totals 11 residues. Looked up from germline, CDR1 is SEHNR and CDR2 is FQNEAQ (reference sequence). V dropped 1 base and J dropped 15 bases, with 10 bases sitting between them. For this clonotype: The antigen remains undetermined. A much larger clone is a single base away; this may be a read error.

The iRepertoire nested amplicon-rescue multiplex PCR amplified TCR alpha and beta CDR3s from RNA. One-step reverse transcription and amplification started from about 100-400 ng of tissue mRNA or PBMC total RNA. TCRdb processed the multiplex PCR reads anew with MiXCR; each CDR3 protein has one entry. The sample consists of 44,000 or so distinct CDR3 sequences, around 20% of them appearing once. Points from the study as a whole: Above-expected tissue-blood divergence occurred in all gliomas, most in low-grade ones. Tissue and blood shared very few CDR3 sequences.

The clonotype was recovered from a human donor with low-grade glioma or glioblastoma, undergoing nonglioma brain surgery, or in good health (not recorded which). V is TRBV7-9 and J is TRBJ2-1, with D possibly matching TRBD1 (5 bases). Specimen: glioma tissue, nonneoplastic brain tissue, or PBMCs (not recorded which). The CDR3 reads CASSLDGHAFF. CDR3 bases: TGTGCCAGCAGCTTAGACGGACACGCGTTCTTC.